The rows below give T cell receptor beta chains drawn from one sample of a study of blood T cells in healthy people across ages. MiXCR was run by TCRdb on the 5' RACE reads, yielding one entry per CDR3 protein. This sample has about 1 million distinct CDR3 sequences, with roughly 45% found just once. Sequencing used blood. Source of these receptors: a woman aged 60-75 years in good health. Both conserved end residues are trimmed from each CDR3. Each record gives: D gene, J gene, V gene, CDR3 protein. A D gene is named only where the DNA matches it firmly.

d_gene: -; j_gene: TRBJ1-2; v_gene: TRBV12-3/TRBV12-4; CDR3aa: ASSLGQFAYT
d_gene: TRBD2; j_gene: TRBJ2-5; v_gene: TRBV11-2; CDR3aa: ASSFGRVAGVGQETQY
d_gene: TRBD2; j_gene: TRBJ2-5; v_gene: TRBV20-1; CDR3aa: SARSPTSEETQY
d_gene: -; j_gene: TRBJ1-4; v_gene: TRBV6-5; CDR3aa: ASSYSRGRGNEKLF
d_gene: -; j_gene: TRBJ2-5; v_gene: TRBV2; CDR3aa: ARGGIGGNNQETQY
d_gene: -; j_gene: -; v_gene: TRBV28; CDR3aa: ASSLLLYEQY
d_gene: -; j_gene: TRBJ2-5; v_gene: TRBV25-1; CDR3aa: ASSSFGTVETQY
d_gene: -; j_gene: TRBJ1-6; v_gene: TRBV25-1; CDR3aa: ASREGNSPLH
d_gene: -; j_gene: TRBJ2-7; v_gene: TRBV14; CDR3aa: ASSQVGGSDYEQY
d_gene: -; j_gene: TRBJ2-7; v_gene: TRBV6-2/TRBV6-3; CDR3aa: ASSYTSRAYEQY
d_gene: TRBD1; j_gene: TRBJ2-1; v_gene: TRBV5-4; CDR3aa: ASSRGQRSSYNEQF
d_gene: -; j_gene: TRBJ2-1; v_gene: TRBV4-2; CDR3aa: ASSQVREYNEQF
d_gene: TRBD1; j_gene: TRBJ2-7; v_gene: TRBV10-3; CDR3aa: AISPTGRSYEQY
d_gene: -; j_gene: TRBJ2-1; v_gene: TRBV29-1; CDR3aa: SVQRPSRNEEF
d_gene: -; j_gene: TRBJ1-1; v_gene: TRBV28; CDR3aa: ASAQADGGAF
d_gene: -; j_gene: TRBJ2-7; v_gene: TRBV29-1; CDR3aa: SVELSSYEQY
d_gene: -; j_gene: TRBJ2-3; v_gene: TRBV20-1; CDR3aa: SGSNAPIPTDTQY
d_gene: TRBD2; j_gene: TRBJ2-6; v_gene: TRBV5-1; CDR3aa: ASSLTSGGSGANVLT
d_gene: TRBD2; j_gene: TRBJ2-5; v_gene: TRBV4-2; CDR3aa: ASSEGLAGGDLQETQY
d_gene: -; j_gene: TRBJ1-2; v_gene: TRBV24-1; CDR3aa: ATSDLDVNYGYT
d_gene: -; j_gene: TRBJ2-5; v_gene: TRBV6-4; CDR3aa: ASSDDLHNEQY
d_gene: TRBD2; j_gene: -; v_gene: TRBV7-2; CDR3aa: ASSSWGLAGARNEQY
d_gene: TRBD1; j_gene: TRBJ1-1; v_gene: TRBV7-2; CDR3aa: ASSWSGTDGYTEAF
d_gene: TRBD2; j_gene: TRBJ2-1; v_gene: TRBV2; CDR3aa: ASNGLAGMGEQF